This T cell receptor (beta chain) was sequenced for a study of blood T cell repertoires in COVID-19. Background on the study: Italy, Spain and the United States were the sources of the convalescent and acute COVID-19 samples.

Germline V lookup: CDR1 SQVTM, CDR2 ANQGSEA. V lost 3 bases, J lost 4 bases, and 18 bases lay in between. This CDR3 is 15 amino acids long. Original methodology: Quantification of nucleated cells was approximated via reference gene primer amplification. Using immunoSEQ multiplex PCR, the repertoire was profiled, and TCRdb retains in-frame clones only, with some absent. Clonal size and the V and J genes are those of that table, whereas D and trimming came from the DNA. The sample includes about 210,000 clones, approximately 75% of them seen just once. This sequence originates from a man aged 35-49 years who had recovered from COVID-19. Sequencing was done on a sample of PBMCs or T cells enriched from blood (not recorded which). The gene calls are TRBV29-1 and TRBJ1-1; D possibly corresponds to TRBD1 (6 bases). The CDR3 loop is CSVDPATGKSTEAFF. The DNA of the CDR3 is TGCAGCGTTGACCCTGCCACAGGGAAGAGCACTGAAGCTTTCTTT.